This T cell receptor (beta chain) emerged from a study of blood T cell repertoires in COVID-19. Across the whole study: Cohort 3 recovery required two negative PCRs, clearance, or symptom resolution. Sites across the United States, Italy and Spain contributed samples from acute and convalescent COVID-19.

Per the original methods: Amplified reference gene primers provided the basis for estimating nucleated cell counts. Profiled with immunoSEQ multiplex PCR; TCRdb holds only in-frame clones, not every one. V and J calls and clone size follow that table, whereas D and trimming were derived from the DNA. The sample has about 270,000 clones; 70% to 90% are singletons. Individuals aged about 18 to 95 years were recruited from 20 to 25 US areas. CDR3 length: 16 residues. The germline V gene has CDR1 SGDLS and CDR2 YYNGEE. Germline trimming cut 3 bases from V and 3 bases from J; bases unmatched to any gene: 7.

The rearrangement uses TRBV9 and TRBJ1-3, with 9 bases matching TRBD1. Sequenced sample: PBMCs or T cells enriched from blood (not recorded which). This receptor was identified in a woman in her sixties or seventies in a cohort exposed to, infected with or recovered from COVID-19 (not recorded which). CDR3 in amino acids: CASSALQGASGNTIYF. The CDR3 region has the DNA TGTGCCAGCAGCGCCCTACAGGGGGCTAGTGGAAACACCATATATTTT.